The TCR beta chain described here comes from a study of T cell clonality in common variable immunodeficiency. CVID subjects had received replacement immunoglobulin for at least one year. V was cut by 7 bases and J by 0 bases, with 15 bases left in between. Looked up from germline, CDR1 is ENHRY and CDR2 is SYGVKD. The CDR3 covers 15 residues. This clone was counted many times. Its antigen is not identified. The DNA ends 3 residues before the CDR3 does, and the rest of the CDR3 is filled in from the germline J gene. Findings of the study overall: Reportedly, TCR beta sequences from common variable immunodeficiency showed fewer deletions and N-nucleotide insertions.

Assay used: immunoSEQ multiplex PCR; TCRdb lists only in-frame clones, some missing. The sample shows roughly 34,000 clones, none of them appearing just once. The sample was peripheral blood mononuclear cells. The chain links TRBV10-3 to TRBJ1-1; weak D call: TRBD1 (6 bases). The source of this sequence is a human donor with common variable immunodeficiency. CDR3 in amino acids: CAITGGGDMNTEAFF. The CDR3 bases that were read are TGTGCCATCACCGGAGGGGGGGACATGAACACTGAA.